This T cell receptor beta chain stems from a study of cytomegalovirus exposure and HLA in healthy donors. Study outcomes and limitations: Rare sequences made up most TCRs, while some public TCRs were found in many donors. Specificity for CMV antigens was confirmed in vitro for a few of the CMV-associated chains. Overall, approximately 150 TCR beta chains were annotated as cytomegalovirus-associated.

Details on this clone: Its matching antigen is unknown.

Some clones are missing from TCRdb's copy, which holds only in-frame ones; the method was immunoSEQ multiplex PCR. The data show over 250,000 clones, with 80% to 90% seen just once and 1% held by the top ten. Looked up from germline, CDR1 is SGHNT and CDR2 is YENEEA. V lost 5 bases to trimming and J lost 7 bases; unmatched junction nucleotides: 10. There are 17 residues in the CDR3. The sequence was collected from a woman aged 18-29 years in good health and CMV-seronegative. The sequenced material came from PBMCs. The chain couples TRBV11-3 to TRBJ2-2; TRBD2 aligns across 13 bases. The CDR3: CASSQTSGRAYYGELFF. The CDR3 DNA reads TGTGCCAGCAGCCAAACTAGCGGGAGGGCCTATTACGGGGAGCTGTTTTTT. Based on the CDR3 plus reference TRBV11-3 and TRBJ2-2, the full variable domain is EAGVVQSPRYKIIEKKQPVAFWCNPISGHNTLYWYLQNLGQGPELLIRYENEEAVDDSQLPKDRFSAERLKGVDSTLKIQPAELGDSAVYLCASSQTSGRAYYGELFFGEGSRLTVL.